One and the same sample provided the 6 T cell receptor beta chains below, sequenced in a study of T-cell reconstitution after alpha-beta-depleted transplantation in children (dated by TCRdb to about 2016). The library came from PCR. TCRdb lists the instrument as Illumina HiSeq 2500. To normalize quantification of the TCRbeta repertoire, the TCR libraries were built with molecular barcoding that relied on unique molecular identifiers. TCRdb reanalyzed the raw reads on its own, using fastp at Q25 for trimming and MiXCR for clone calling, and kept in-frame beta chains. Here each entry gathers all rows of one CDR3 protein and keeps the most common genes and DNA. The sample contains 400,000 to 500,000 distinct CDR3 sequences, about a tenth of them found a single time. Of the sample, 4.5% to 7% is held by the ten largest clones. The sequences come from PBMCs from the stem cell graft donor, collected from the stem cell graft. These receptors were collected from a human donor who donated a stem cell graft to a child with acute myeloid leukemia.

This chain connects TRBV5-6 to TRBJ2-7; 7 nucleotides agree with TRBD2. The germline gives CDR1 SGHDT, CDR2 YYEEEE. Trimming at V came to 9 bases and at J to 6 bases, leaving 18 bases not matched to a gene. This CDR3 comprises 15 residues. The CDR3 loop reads CATGEFGRGEGEQYF. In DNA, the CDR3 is TGTGCCACCGGGGAGTTTGGACGAGGGGAGGGCGAGCAGTACTTC.

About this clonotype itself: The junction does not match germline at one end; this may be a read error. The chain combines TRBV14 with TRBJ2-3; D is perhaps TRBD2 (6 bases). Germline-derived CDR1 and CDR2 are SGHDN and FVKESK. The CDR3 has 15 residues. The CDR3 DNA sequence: TGTGCCAGCAGCCAACGGGAGTGGAGCATAGATACGCAGTATTTT. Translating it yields CASSQREWSIDTQYF.

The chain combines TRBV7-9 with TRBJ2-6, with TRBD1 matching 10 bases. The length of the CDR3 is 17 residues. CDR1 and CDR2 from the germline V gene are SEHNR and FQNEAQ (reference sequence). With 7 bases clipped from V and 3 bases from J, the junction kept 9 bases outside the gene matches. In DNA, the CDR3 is TGTGCCAGCACCAGGACAGGGGGGCTTTTTGGGGCCAACGTCCTGACTTTC. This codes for CASTRTGGLFGANVLTF.

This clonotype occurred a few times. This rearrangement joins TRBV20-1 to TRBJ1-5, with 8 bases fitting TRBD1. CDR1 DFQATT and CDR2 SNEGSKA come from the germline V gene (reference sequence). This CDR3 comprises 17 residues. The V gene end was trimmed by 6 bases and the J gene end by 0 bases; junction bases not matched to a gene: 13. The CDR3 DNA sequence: TGCAGTGCAAAGGAGGGGGACAGGAGATATAGCAATCAGCCCCAGCATTTT. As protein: CSAKEGDRRYSNQPQHF.

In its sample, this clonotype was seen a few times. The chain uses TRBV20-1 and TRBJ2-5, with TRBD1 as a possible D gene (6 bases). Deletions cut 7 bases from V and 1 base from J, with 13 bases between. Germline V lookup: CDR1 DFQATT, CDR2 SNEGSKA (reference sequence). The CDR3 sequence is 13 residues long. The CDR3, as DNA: TGCAGTGTTCAGAGGACAGCCCAAGAGACCCAGTACTTC. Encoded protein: CSVQRTAQETQYF.

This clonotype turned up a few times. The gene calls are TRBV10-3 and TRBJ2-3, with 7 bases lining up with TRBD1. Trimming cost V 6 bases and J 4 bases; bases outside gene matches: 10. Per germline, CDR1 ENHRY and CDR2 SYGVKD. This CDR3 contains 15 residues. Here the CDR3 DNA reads TGTGCCATCAGAGATATAGGGGGCAGGGCAGATACGCAGTATTTT. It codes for CAIRDIGGRADTQYF.